Here is one T cell receptor (beta chain) with its context. Its antigen is as yet unknown. This record belongs to a study of beta chain features in type 1 diabetes. Study-level points and caveats: For Type 1 diabetes patients, all four CD4+ subsets carried TCRB CDR3s that were moderately but significantly shorter. High TCR expression in some cells could lead to their over-representation in cDNA sequencing.

Expressed TCRB transcripts were sequenced after all isolated RNA was converted to cDNA. Repertoires were generated with immunoSEQ multiplex PCR, while TCRdb's copy carries only in-frame clones and drops some. The sample has 120,000 to 150,000 clones; around 13% are singletons. CDR1 is KGHSH and CDR2 is LQKENI in the germline V gene. The CDR3 loop spans 16 amino acids. The V end was cut by 3 bases, the J end by 9 bases, with 18 bases between. The chain uses TRBV18 and TRBJ1-6; D might be TRBD1 (6 bases). Source material: central memory CD4+ T cells from blood. This receptor was obtained from a man between 18 and 35 years old with type 1 diabetes. DNA for the CDR3: TGTGCCAGCTCACCCGTCCCGCCGCGAGGGGGTTCACCCCTCCACTTT. This translates into CASSPVPPRGGSPLHF.